This TCR beta chain was recovered during a study of T cells after yellow fever vaccination. TCR cDNA was made by 5'RACE template switching, adding a universal primer site and UMIs. One entry per CDR3 protein, called by TCRdb with MiXCR from the 5' RACE reads. The sample records 150,000 to 200,000 distinct CDR3 sequences, 6.5% to 8.5% being singletons. Remarks on this clonotype: The antigen remains unidentified.

The study's findings and limits: Within FACS-sorted repertoires, abundant clonotypes contaminating from the bulk population could be present.

The germline V and J ends were trimmed by 1 base and 12 bases, with 28 bases remaining between them. The V gene's germline CDR1 is LGHDT and CDR2 YNNKEL (reference sequence). This CDR3 is 18 amino acids long. The receptor was isolated from a young man who received the YFV17D yellow fever vaccine. The material sequenced was CD4+ T cells sorted from PBMCs, taken about 5 days after the first yellow fever vaccination. This chain uses TRBV3-1 with TRBJ2-4; a weak D match, TRBD2 (7 bases). The CDR3 coding sequence is TGTGCCAGCAGCCAAGGGGGTGGGGGGGGCCATTACGCAGCTGCTCAGTACTTC. Residues: CASSQGGGGGHYAAAQYF.